Listed below are T cell receptor beta chains from one sample, sequenced in a study of blood T cell repertoires in COVID-19. Assay: immunoSEQ multiplex PCR; the TCRdb copy retains only in-frame clones and omits some. In the table there are fewer than 70,000 clones, approximately 79% of which are singletons. Material: peripheral blood. These receptors were collected from a human donor in a cohort sampled during active COVID-19. Both conserved end residues are part of each CDR3. Clone size is not always given. Where it is, it says once, few, many or a class for expanded clones.

v_gene	j_gene	len	abundance	CDR3aa
TRBV10-2	TRBJ1-1	13	.	CASSRDTTTEAFF
TRBV28	TRBJ2-1	17	.	CASSPRLAGGGADEQFF
TRBV18	TRBJ1-1	15	.	CASSQLELGSTEAFF
TRBV28	TRBJ2-7	14	.	CASTTKQGRYEQYF
TRBV19	TRBJ2-7	16	.	CASSARGAPATYEQYF
TRBV30	TRBJ1-2	14	once	CASGRGGTNYGYTF
TRBV6-2/TRBV6-3	TRBJ2-5	15	.	CASSYSWGETETQYF
TRBV19	TRBJ1-5	14	.	CASSRGQSYQPQHF
TRBV5-1	TRBJ1-1	16	once	CASSVSRQGRNTEAFF
TRBV9	TRBJ2-4	12	.	CASKGQGNIQYF
TRBV5-1	TRBJ2-7	14	few	CASTEQGGYYEQYF
TRBV5-4	TRBJ2-6	15	.	CASSPAGSGANVLTF
TRBV6-6	TRBJ1-3	18	.	CASSHGVVELYSGNTIYF
TRBV6-5	TRBJ2-7	14	.	CASRRDRGLYEQYF
TRBV4-2	TRBJ1-5	15	.	CASSQETGSYQPQHF
TRBV6-2/TRBV6-3	TRBJ2-7	15	.	CASSQPRGMNYEQYF
TRBV4-2	TRBJ1-6	16	.	CASSRAGTNILAPLHF
TRBV7-6	TRBJ2-1	13	.	CASSLEAAEEQFF
TRBV24-1	TRBJ2-1	13	once	CATSERTGDEQFF
TRBV4-2	TRBJ1-2	16	few	CASSQARSDGLYGYTF
TRBV10-3	TRBJ2-7	13	.	CAISGGSTYEQYF
TRBV9	TRBJ2-7	14	.	CASSPSWHSYEQYF
TRBV7-3	TRBJ2-2	16	.	CASSLTAPPNTGELFF